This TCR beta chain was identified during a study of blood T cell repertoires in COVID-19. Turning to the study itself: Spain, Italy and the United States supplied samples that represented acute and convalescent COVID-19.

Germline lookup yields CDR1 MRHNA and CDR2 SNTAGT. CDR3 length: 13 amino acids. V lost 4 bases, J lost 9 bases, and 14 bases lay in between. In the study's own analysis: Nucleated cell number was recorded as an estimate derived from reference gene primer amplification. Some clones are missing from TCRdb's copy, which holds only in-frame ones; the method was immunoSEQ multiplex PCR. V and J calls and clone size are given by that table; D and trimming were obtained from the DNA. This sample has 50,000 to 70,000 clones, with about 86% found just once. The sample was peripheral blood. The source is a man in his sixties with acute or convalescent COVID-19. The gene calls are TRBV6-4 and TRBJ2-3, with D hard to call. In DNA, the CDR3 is TGTGCCAGCAGTGGCCCCCCCGGTGTCACGCAGTATTTT. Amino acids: CASSGPPGVTQYF.